This T cell receptor (beta chain) was sequenced for a study of shared clonotypes between healthy human individuals (TCRdb year 2020). For the study in its entirety: Two women and a few men aged 18 to 49 years were included in the cohort. For each donor, three plates each were used for CD4 naive and CD4 memory, two plates were used for CD8 naive, and one plate was used for CD8 memory. Blood TCR repertoires of four to six healthy adults were deeply sequenced to estimate repertoire size and the extent of clonotype sharing between individuals. Libraries were prepared and TCR repertoires were sequenced by different laboratories using diverse techniques, in order to increase sequencing depth and limit assay-specific biases. Between about 0.94 and 8.9 billion PBMCs per donor were obtained by leukapheresis. Results the study describes overall, beyond this receptor: Pairwise subsampling led to the expectation that sequencing depth would affect the degree of clonotype sharing among donors. Sampling was restricted to blood, and TCR repertoires in tissue are likely to differ from TCR repertoires in blood. The small number of donors limited the genetic and exposure-history diversity represented. About 5% of naive CD4, roughly 3.5% of naive CD8, 2.3% of memory CD4, and approximately 0.39% of memory CD8 clonotypes were shared across several donors. Higher generation probabilities were observed for clonotypes shared by all four sorted-subset donors than for non-shared clonotypes. Incomplete sequencing was indicated by rarefaction of sorted-subset datasets, despite the large sequencing depth. Naive subsets generally had larger estimated clonotype richness than memory subsets did.

Using the deep immunoSEQ assay, multiplex PCR amplified TCR CDR3 regions from genomic DNA. Extracted genomic DNA from each cell subset was spread evenly across all wells of several immunoSEQ 96-well plates, with each plate serving as a replicate. For sorted subsets, roughly 200 ng of genomic DNA, equivalent to roughly 30,000 T cell genomes, went into each replicate PCR. The purified libraries were quantified using a Qubit 3.0 fluorometer, sized with a Bioanalyzer 2100, and then quantified again using the KAPA Library Quantification kit. Each immunoSEQ 96-well plate was sequenced on its own single-read 150-cycle Illumina NextSeq 550 flow cell. The original pipeline was this. The immunoSEQ output contained only junctional sequences without quality scores, so filtering could not match that applied to full-length reads. Sequences were annotated with PyIR, a Python wrapper for IgBLAST v1.9, using IMGT germline references to assign V/J genes and CDR3. Reads were filtered out if the reads had weak V/J assignments (E-value above 1e-6), no CDR3, stop codons, out-of-frame junctions, or ambiguous translated residues. V3J clonotypes were defined by identical inferred V gene, J gene, and CDR3 amino acid sequence. The percentage overlap between two repertoires was calculated by dividing the number of shared unique clonotypes by the size of the smaller repertoire. Richness of each repertoire was evaluated using RTK rarefaction, the Chao1 estimator, and Recon v2.1 estimates of unobserved clonotypes. Generation probabilities were computed with OLGA for all TCRbeta clonotypes obtained by the gDNA method from several donors. TCRdb took this table from immuneACCESS and kept in-frame rearrangements with V and J called. Such tables lack part of the clones; where checked against another copy, unresolved V genes explain under half of the gap, and the rest is unexplained. For V, J and clone size, that table is used; D and trimming come from the DNA. This sample comprises millions of clones, around 94% of them detected only once. The ten top clones hold over 0.12% of the sample.

The CDR3 runs 12 amino acids, cysteine and phenylalanine included. Only CDR3 DNA is held: 36 bases, read in frame from base 1. The germline V gene (reference sequence) supplies CDR1 WNHNN and CDR2 SYGVQD. V and J lose 5 bases and 3 bases, and a span of 6 bases separates them. The donors were healthy, HIV-negative adults who had no recently reported acute infections or vaccinations. Every donor was a Caucasian adult living in Nashville, Tennessee, USA. Magnetic negative selection was used to enrich CD4+ T cells, after which naive cells were positively selected on CD45RA and the negative fraction became the memory subset. Blood was collected by leukapheresis, and PBMCs were isolated by Ficoll-Histopaque density gradient centrifugation and then cryopreserved in liquid nitrogen vapor phase. Analytical flow cytometry was used to check the purity and quantity of every magnetically sorted T cell population. Each sorted fraction had its genomic DNA isolated and then quantified by UV absorbance on a Nanodrop 2000c.

As regards this clone: This clone's antigen is unknown. Base qualities are not recorded, but no much larger clone differs from it by a single base.

The rearranged segments are TRBV10-1 and TRBJ2-3; the D gene cannot be named for sure. The specimen sequenced was naive CD4+ T cells sorted from blood. Taken with the paper, the label for cell subset or site translates to: CD45RA+ positively selected. This TCR derives from a man younger than 30 in good health. The nucleotide sequence is given as TGCGCCAGCAGTTCAACTACAGATACGCAGTATTTT. Translated, it reads CASSSTTDTQYF.